The 27 T cell receptor beta chains in this list originate from one sample, sequenced in a study of T cells in Graves' hyperthyroidism and ophthalmopathy. Regions amplified from RNA transcripts were the TCR beta CDR3 regions. Carried out on the TCR CDR3, a first-round RT-PCR used the HTBI primer set. From the multiplex PCR reads, TCRdb called clonotypes with MiXCR, one entry per CDR3 protein. The table includes 450,000 to 650,000 distinct CDR3 sequences, approximately 15% detected once. The sample comprised blood. The receptors here all came from a woman in her late teens or twenties with Graves' ophthalmopathy.

This chain connects TRBV14 to TRBJ2-7; TRBD2 is a possible D gene (6 bases). V dropped 4 bases and J dropped 5 bases, with 18 bases sitting between them. CDR3 size: 15 residues. The germline V gene encodes CDR1 SGHDN and CDR2 FVKESK. As DNA, the CDR3 is TGTGCCAGCAGCCCGCGGGACCCTGTTTTAAACGAGCAGTACTTC. It encodes CASSPRDPVLNEQYF. The full variable domain, with the rest looked up from reference TRBV14 and TRBJ2-7, is EAGVTQFPSHSVIEKGQTVTLRCDPISGHDNLYWYRRVMGKEIKFLLHFVKESKQDESGMPNNRFLAERTGGTYSTLKVQPAELEDSGVYFCASSPRDPVLNEQYFGPGTRLTVT.

Many counts were recorded for this clonotype. V gene TRBV20-1 combines with J gene TRBJ2-1, with 8 bases lining up with TRBD2. J lost 5 bases, V lost 3 bases, and 15 bases had no gene match. The germline V gene encodes CDR1 DFQATT and CDR2 SNEGSKA (reference sequence). This CDR3 region has 17 residues. This chain's CDR3 is CSAREWGNSGTDNEQFF. The CDR3 coding sequence is TGCAGTGCTAGGGAATGGGGAAATAGCGGGACCGACAATGAGCAGTTCTTC.

The CDR3 sequence is CASQPPLGEGRVEQYF. CDR3 coding DNA: TGTGCCAGCCAGCCCCCGTTGGGGGAGGGCCGGGTCGAGCAGTACTTC. The V and J genes are TRBV7-9 and TRBJ2-7; 7 bases are a match to TRBD2. Germline loops: CDR1 SEHNR, CDR2 FQNEAQ (reference sequence). With 8 bases clipped from V and 6 bases from J, the junction kept 19 bases outside the gene matches. The CDR3 is 16 amino acids. Complete variable domain (other parts from reference TRBV7-9 and TRBJ2-7): DTGVSQNPRHKITKRGQNVTFRCDPISEHNRLYWYRQTLGQGPEFLTYFQNEAQLEKSRLLSDRFSAERPKGSFSTLEIQRTEQGDSAMYLCASQPPLGEGRVEQYFGPGTRLTVT.

The gene calls are TRBV10-3 and TRBJ2-2; D is uncertain. The V end was cut by 8 bases, the J end by 2 bases, with 18 bases between. Germline CDR1 and CDR2: ENHRY and SYGVKD. The length of the CDR3 is 16 residues. CDR3 bases: TGTGCCATCCGCTCGAGTATAAGTGCCAACACCGGGGAGCTGTTTTTT. Translated, it gives CAIRSSISANTGELFF.

The gene calls are TRBV6-2 or TRBV6-3 and TRBJ2-4; TRBD2 matches 9 bases. The CDR3 loop spans 15 amino acids. The ends lost 5 bases at V and 3 bases at J; junction bases unmatched: 5. The germline CDR1 and CDR2 sequences are MNHEY and SVGEGT. For the CDR3, the DNA is TGTGCCAGCAGTCGGACTAGCGTGAACAAAAACATTCAGTACTTC. Amino acid sequence: CASSRTSVNKNIQYF.

This clonotype was picked up many times. The V and J genes are TRBV12-3 or TRBV12-4 and TRBJ2-3; D ambiguous. This CDR3 is 12 amino acids long. V lost 4 bases, J lost 0 bases, and 2 bases lay in between. The CDR3 DNA follows: TGTGCCAGCAGTTACAGCACAGATACGCAGTATTTT. Encoded protein: CASSYSTDTQYF.

Concerning this clonotype: This could be a read error, since a much larger clone is one nucleotide away. CDR3 sequence reads: CASSTKFYSSYEQFF. CDR3 nucleotides: TGTGCCAGCAGCACAAAGTTCTACTCCTCCTACGAGCAGTTCTTC. This chain links TRBV27 with TRBJ2-7; D is unresolved. The J call is uncertain, as TRBJ2-1 better fits the DNA end. The germline V gene encodes CDR1 MNHEY and CDR2 SMNVEV (reference sequence). The CDR3 is 15 residues long.

On this clonotype itself: A read error may be the cause here, since a much bigger clone is one base away. The rearrangement uses TRBV4-1 and TRBJ2-7, with D perhaps matching TRBD1 (6 bases). The DNA end is a closer match to TRBJ2-1, so the J assignment may be wrong. Germline values: CDR1 MGHRA, CDR2 YSYEKL. The CDR3 has 15 residues. CDR3 residues: CASSQTRDTAYEQFF. In DNA form, the CDR3 reads TGCGCCAGCAGCCAAACCCGGGACACGGCCTACGAGCAGTTCTTC.

The chain carries TRBV20-1 and TRBJ2-3; TRBD1 matches 8 bases. There are 15 residues in the CDR3. Per the germline V gene, CDR1 is DFQATT and CDR2 is SNEGSKA (reference sequence). J lost 0 bases, V lost 4 bases, and 6 bases had no gene match. Here the CDR3 reads CSANPGQASTDTQYF. CDR3 in DNA: TGCAGTGCTAATCCGGGACAGGCTAGCACAGATACGCAGTATTTT.

The chain combines TRBV3-1 with TRBJ2-1; TRBD2 agrees at 11 bases. V was clipped by 4 bases and J by 9 bases; unmatched bases: 8. CDR3 length: 15 amino acids. Germline V gene lookup returns CDR1 LGHDT and CDR2 YNNKEL (reference sequence). In DNA form, the CDR3 reads TGTGCCAGCAGCCTAGCGGGAGGGCCTTCCGGTGAGCAGTTCTTC. Translating gives CASSLAGGPSGEQFF.

This clonotype was detected once. At one boundary the junction diverges from the germline segment, which might be a read error. V and J are TRBV7-9 and TRBJ2-5; the D is unclear. The germline V gene encodes CDR1 SEHNR and CDR2 FQNEAQ (reference sequence). The CDR3 has 13 amino acids. The CDR3 sequence: CASRRTDADRVHF. CDR3 coding DNA: TGTGCCAGCAGACGTACCGACGCCGACCGAGTTCACTTC. Together with reference TRBV7-9 and TRBJ2-5, the CDR3 gives the full variable domain: DTGVSQNPRHKITKRGQNVTFRCDPISEHNRLYWYRQTLGQGPEFLTYFQNEAQLEKSRLLSDRFSAERPKGSFSTLEIQRTEQGDSAMYLCASRRTDADRVHFGPGTRLLVL.

This clonotype was detected ten times or more. The gene calls are TRBV7-3 and TRBJ2-2, with D perhaps TRBD1 (6 bases). The CDR3 runs 16 residues. CDR1 and CDR2 from the germline V gene are SGHTA and FQGTGA. With 0 bases removed from V and 7 bases from J, the gap between germline ends came to 15 bases. The CDR3 region has the DNA TGTGCCAGCAGCTTAACTCAGGGGAGAGGCTTCGGGGAGCTGTTTTTT. Protein: CASSLTQGRGFGELFF.

This clonotype was seen ten or more times. The chain employs TRBV12-3 or TRBV12-4 and TRBJ2-5; 12 positions match TRBD2. The CDR3 runs to 15 residues. V lost 10 bases, J lost 6 bases, and 12 bases stayed unmatched. The CDR3 region has the DNA TGTGCCACCGACCCGCTAGCGGGAGGGCAGAAGACCCAGTACTTC. It translates to CATDPLAGGQKTQYF.

This clonotype was seen more than once but under ten times. V usage is TRBV4-1 and J usage is TRBJ1-6; TRBD1 matches 10 bases. Germline lookup yields CDR1 MGHRA and CDR2 YSYEKL. This CDR3 is 16 amino acids long. V trimming: 4 bases; J trimming: 7 bases; junction bases outside the gene matches: 7. CDR3: CASSLEGQGVNSPLHF. Written as DNA, the CDR3 is TGCGCCAGCAGCCTCGAAGGACAGGGGGTAAATTCACCCCTCCACTTT.

Ten or more counts support this clonotype. J is TRBJ2-1 and V is TRBV5-1; D possibly matches TRBD1 or TRBD2 (5 bases each). Germline V CDR1 and CDR2: SGHRS, YFSETQ. The CDR3 spans 15 residues. V shed 4 bases and J shed 4 bases, with 15 bases lying between them. The CDR3 sequence is CASSSTGTAYNEQFF. CDR3 coding DNA: TGCGCCAGCAGCAGTACCGGGACGGCATACAATGAGCAGTTCTTC.

This clonotype was counted many times. The V call is TRBV28, the J call TRBJ2-1; TRBD2 matches at 8 bases. Germline CDR1 and CDR2: MDHEN and SYDVKM. This CDR3 spans 14 amino acids. V was clipped by 4 bases and J by 7 bases; unmatched bases: 6. CDR3 sequence reads: CASSWTSLGNEQFF. The CDR3 DNA sequence: TGTGCCAGCAGTTGGACTAGCTTGGGGAATGAGCAGTTCTTC.

This clonotype has more than one count but fewer than ten. The chain carries TRBV10-3 and TRBJ2-2; 7 nucleotides align to TRBD1. CDR3 length equals 17 residues. V lost 0 bases, J lost 2 bases, and 6 bases stayed unmatched. Per the germline V gene, CDR1 is ENHRY and CDR2 is SYGVKD. The CDR3 DNA sequence: TGTGCCATCAGTGAGTCGATTAGGACAGGTAACACCGGGGAGCTGTTTTTT. Its protein product is CAISESIRTGNTGELFF.

This clonotype was detected many times. This chain connects TRBV7-8 to TRBJ2-7, with TRBD1 identical over 7 bases. The V gene end was trimmed by 6 bases and the J gene end by 2 bases; junction bases not matched to a gene: 10. Germline V gene sequence: CDR1 SGHVS, CDR2 FQNEAQ. The CDR3 extends over 15 amino acids. Here the CDR3 reads CASSYSGTVAYEQYF. The CDR3 DNA sequence: TGTGCCAGCAGTTACAGTGGGACAGTTGCCTACGAGCAGTACTTC.

This clonotype was found many times. This chain joins TRBV3-1 and TRBJ2-7; D is unclear. V was pared by 2 bases and J by 3 bases, with 5 bases between. Per germline, CDR1 LGHDT and CDR2 YNNKEL (reference sequence). The CDR3 runs to 12 residues. CDR3 region: CASSQRLYEQYF. CDR3 sequence (DNA): TGTGCCAGCAGCCAACGCCTCTACGAGCAGTACTTC.

This chain links TRBV20-1 with TRBJ1-1; no firm D call. Per germline, CDR1 DFQATT and CDR2 SNEGSKA (reference sequence). The CDR3 has 12 residues. CDR3 sequence: CRAKSGNTEAFF. CDR3 DNA: TGCAGGGCCAAATCAGGGAACACTGAAGCTTTCTTT.

Regarding this clonotype: One base away lies a much larger clone, so this may be a sequencing read error. The chain is built from TRBV20-1 and TRBJ2-7; a possible D gene is TRBD1 (6 bases). The CDR3 runs 15 residues. Germline V gene data show CDR1 as DFQATT and CDR2 as SNEGSKA (reference sequence). V was trimmed by 1 base and J by 8 bases, leaving 21 bases between them. The CDR3 protein is CSARVGHDDRWKQYF. The DNA of the CDR3 is TGCAGTGCTAGAGTGGGACACGACGACAGATGGAAGCAGTACTTC.

V is TRBV4-1 and J is TRBJ2-1; D may be TRBD2 (6 bases). The CDR3 has 15 amino acids. Trimming removed 1 base from V and 9 bases from J, with 16 bases in between. Germline V gene sequence: CDR1 MGHRA, CDR2 YSYEKL. The CDR3 reads CASSQAWTAGSEQFF. CDR3 DNA sequence: TGCGCCAGCAGCCAAGCTTGGACCGCCGGGAGTGAGCAGTTCTTC.

In this sample, this clonotype turned up many times. This sequence joins TRBV27 and TRBJ2-7, with no clear D. The CDR3 runs 14 residues. Trimming took off 3 bases at V and 3 bases at J, with 12 bases between the two ends. Germline CDR1 reads MNHEY; CDR2 reads SMNVEV (reference sequence). The CDR3: CASSLVGKLYEQYF. In nucleotides, the CDR3 is TGTGCCAGCAGTTTGGTGGGGAAACTCTACGAGCAGTACTTC.

The DNA for the CDR3 is TGTGCCAGCAGCCGCTGGACTAGCGGGCGGAGGAACGAGCAGTACTTC. It encodes CASSRWTSGRRNEQYF. The chain employs TRBV7-2 and TRBJ2-7, with 11 bases identical to TRBD2. V was clipped by 5 bases and J by 5 bases; unmatched bases: 11. The CDR3 has 16 residues. The V gene's germline CDR1 is SGHTA and CDR2 FQGNSA.

The rearrangement joins TRBV14 to TRBJ2-7; no clear D gene. The length of the CDR3 is 13 residues. From germline, CDR1 is SGHDN and CDR2 FVKESK. V lost 1 base and J lost 3, with 7 bases in between. CDR3 in DNA: TGTGCCAGCAGCCAAGTTCAACACTACGAGCAGTACTTC. Translated, it gives CASSQVQHYEQYF.

In DNA, the CDR3 is TGCAGTGCTAGAGAGACTAGCGGGGCTTTTCCGTATTTT. It codes for CSARETSGAFPYF. The chain joins TRBV20-1 to TRBJ2-3; 11 bases align to TRBD2. There are 13 residues in the CDR3. The J segment lost 14 bases and the V segment lost 0 bases, leaving 7 bases of the junction unmatched. The germline V gene encodes CDR1 DFQATT and CDR2 SNEGSKA (reference sequence).

To note about this clonotype: Its ends do not fully match the called genes, so a read error is possible. The genes are TRBV9 and TRBJ2-7; possibly TRBD1 or TRBD2 for D (5 bases each). Germline-derived CDR1 and CDR2 are SGDLS and YYNGEE. The CDR3 totals 14 residues. CDR3 region: CASSVGTSSYERYF. The CDR3 DNA follows: TGTGCCAGCAGCGTTGGGACGAGCTCCTACGAGCGGTACTTC.